Here is one T cell receptor (beta chain) with its context. Its antigen is still unknown. The data were taken from a study of shared clonotypes between healthy human individuals. Study-wide context: There were three CD4 naive, three CD4 memory, two CD8 naive and one CD8 memory plates per donor.

General observations from the study: It was the non-shared clonotypes that had lower generation probabilities than clonotypes shared by all four donors.

The CDR3 sequence is 15 residues long. The germline gives CDR1 SGHVS, CDR2 FNYEAQ. Deletions cut 5 bases from V and 1 base from J, with 15 bases between. The assay ran at deep level. Each cell subset's genomic DNA was divided evenly among several immunoSEQ plates. The data were produced by immunoSEQ multiplex PCR, yet TCRdb's version contains in-frame clones alone and is incomplete. The sample lists about 600,000 clones, almost 97% occurring once. The receptor comes from a young woman in good health. Sequencing was performed on naive CD4+ T cells sorted from blood. The subset was: CD45RA+ positively selected. The gene calls are TRBV7-6 and TRBJ2-7; no definite D call. This CDR3 is CASSLRFSSSYEQYF. In DNA form, the CDR3 reads TGTGCCAGCAGCCTTAGGTTTTCATCTTCCTACGAGCAGTACTTC.